Below are 27 T cell receptor beta chains sequenced from a single sample in a study of response to subunit inactivated influenza vaccine. TCRdb independently ran MiXCR on the RT-PCR reads; one entry per CDR3 protein. The table shows 800,000 or so distinct CDR3 sequences, with 20% to 25% occurring only once. The sample was PBMCs from blood, taken 4 to 6 days after vaccination. Receptor source: a man over 45 who received an inactivated influenza vaccine.

This sequence joins TRBV6-5 and TRBJ2-7, with D perhaps matching TRBD1 (6 bases). Trimming took 0 bases from V and 2 from J, leaving 14 bases between them. The germline V gene has CDR1 MNHEY and CDR2 SVGAGI. This CDR3 contains 16 residues. The CDR3 bases are TGTGCCAGCAGTTACTCTACAGGGCGAACCCCCTACGAGCAGTACTTC. It codes for CASSYSTGRTPYEQYF.

The chain joins TRBV20-1 to TRBJ2-5, with 10 bases identical to TRBD2. V lost 3 bases to trimming and J lost 2 bases; unmatched junction nucleotides: 0. Germline CDR1 is DFQATT and CDR2 is SNEGSKA (reference sequence). The CDR3 consists of 13 residues. The CDR3 protein is CSARGLAQETQYF. DNA for the CDR3: TGCAGTGCTAGGGGACTAGCGCAAGAGACCCAGTACTTC.

This clonotype was counted many times. V gene TRBV20-1 combines with J gene TRBJ1-3, with D possibly TRBD1 on 5 matching bases. CDR1 DFQATT and CDR2 SNEGSKA come from the germline V gene (reference sequence). CDR3 length equals 14 residues. V lost 6 bases to trimming and J lost 2 bases, with 14 bases between them. The CDR3 nucleotides read TGCAGTGCGCCTTCCGGGACGGCTGGAAACACCATATATTTT. Its translation: CSAPSGTAGNTIYF.

The chain employs TRBV7-2 and TRBJ2-5; TRBD2 aligns across 13 bases. This CDR3 comprises 16 residues. The trim removed 1 base at V and 4 bases at J, leaving 3 bases unmatched. The germline CDR1 and CDR2 sequences are SGHTA and FQGNSA. CDR3 loop: CASSLGGLAGRETQYF. CDR3 DNA sequence: TGTGCCAGCAGCTTAGGGGGACTAGCGGGAAGAGAGACCCAGTACTTC.

This clonotype was seen only a few times. The gene calls are TRBV9 and TRBJ2-7; a possible D gene is TRBD2 (6 bases). V lost 0 bases and J 0 bases, leaving 10 bases between the germline ends. CDR1 is SGDLS and CDR2 is YYNGEE in the germline V gene. The CDR3 runs 15 residues. This CDR3 reads CASSVDLANSYEQYF. Written as DNA, the CDR3 is TGTGCCAGCAGCGTAGACCTAGCGAACTCCTACGAGCAGTACTTC.

The chain combines TRBV5-1 with TRBJ2-7; the D call may be TRBD1 or TRBD2 (5 bases each). This CDR3 comprises 14 residues. V dropped 4 bases and J dropped 7 bases, with 18 bases sitting between them. Per germline, CDR1 SGHRS and CDR2 YFSETQ. CDR3 residues: CASSPGDGVGEQYF. The DNA of the CDR3 is TGCGCCAGCAGCCCCGGGGACGGGGTGGGAGAGCAGTACTTC.

In its sample, this clonotype was seen a few times. V is TRBV5-1 and J is TRBJ2-2; D might be TRBD1 or TRBD2, each matching 5 bases. This CDR3 spans 14 amino acids. V shed 5 bases and J shed 0 bases, with 8 bases lying between them. The V gene's germline CDR1 is SGHRS and CDR2 YFSETQ. The CDR3 DNA sequence: TGCGCCAGCAGAAGGGACCCGAACACCGGGGAGCTGTTTTTT. Encoded protein: CASRRDPNTGELFF.

This clonotype has at least ten counts. The V and J genes are TRBV20-1 and TRBJ1-2; perhaps TRBD1 as D (5 bases). CDR3 length: 10 amino acids. The V gene lost 8 bases and the J gene lost 6 bases, with 10 bases spanning the gap. CDR1 DFQATT and CDR2 SNEGSKA come from the germline V gene (reference sequence). CDR3 in DNA: TGCAGTTTCAGGGAAGATGGCTACACCTTC. Its translation is CSFREDGYTF.

This clonotype showed up just a few times. The chain combines TRBV7-7 with TRBJ2-2; D uncertain. The V end lost 5 bases, the J end lost 2 bases, and 9 bases lay between the germline ends. CDR3 length: 14 residues. Germline V lookup: CDR1 SSHAT, CDR2 FNYEAQ (reference sequence). The CDR3 DNA reads TGTGCCAGCAGCACCGGACCCAACACCGGGGAGCTGTTTTTT. Translating it yields CASSTGPNTGELFF.

The sample holds a few counts of this clonotype. The V gene is TRBV6-2 or TRBV6-3, the J gene TRBJ2-1; TRBD2 aligns across 10 bases. The junction had 7 bases not matched to a gene; V was cut back by 5 bases and J by 6 bases. The CDR3 contains 15 residues. CDR1 MNHEY and CDR2 SVGEGT come from the germline V gene. CDR3 sequence reads: CASSTTAGGPNEQFF. In DNA, the CDR3 is TGTGCCAGCAGTACGACAGCGGGGGGGCCCAATGAGCAGTTCTTC.

The chain recombines TRBV20-1 with TRBJ1-1; D gene uncertain. The CDR3 covers 13 residues. CDR1 DFQATT and CDR2 SNEGSKA come from the germline V gene (reference sequence). V shed 5 bases and J shed 8 bases, with 18 bases lying between them. This CDR3 is CSARSEVDQEAFF. The DNA for the CDR3 is TGCAGTGCTCGATCTGAAGTGGACCAAGAAGCTTTCTTT.

This clonotype was counted a few times. The chain recombines TRBV11-1 with TRBJ2-2, with 7 nucleotides matching TRBD1. V shed 0 bases, J shed 2 bases, and the junction held 9 bases outside the gene matches. The CDR3 spans 18 residues. CDR1 and CDR2 (germline): SGHAT, FQDESV (reference sequence). The CDR3 nucleotides read TGTGCCAGCAGCTTAGCGAGAGCAGACAGGGTCAACACCGGGGAGCTGTTTTTT. Translated: CASSLARADRVNTGELFF.

The chain joins TRBV6-1 to TRBJ2-1; 12 positions match TRBD2. Losses at the gene ends were 6 bases for V and 6 bases for J; bases not matched to a gene: 6. The V gene's germline CDR1 is MNHNS and CDR2 SASEGT. The CDR3 contains 15 residues. As DNA, the CDR3 is TGTGCCAGCAGACCCGGACTAGCGGGAACCAATGAGCAGTTCTTC. The encoded protein is CASRPGLAGTNEQFF.

J is TRBJ2-7 and V is TRBV6-5; 8 bases are shared with TRBD1. Germline V gene data show CDR1 as MNHEY and CDR2 as SVGAGI. The CDR3 is 11 amino acids. The V and J ends lost 4 bases and 7 bases, in that order; junction bases with no gene match: 0. CDR3: CASSWDREQYF. Written as DNA, the CDR3 is TGTGCCAGCAGTTGGGACAGGGAGCAGTACTTC.

This clonotype has only a few counts. The rearrangement joins TRBV5-1 to TRBJ2-1; D may be TRBD2 (5 bases). This CDR3 has 15 residues. CDR1 and CDR2 (germline): SGHRS, YFSETQ. V lost 3 bases, J lost 0 bases, and 10 bases lay in between. For the CDR3, the DNA is TGCGCCAGCAGCTCCCTTACTAGCTCCTACAATGAGCAGTTCTTC. Protein: CASSSLTSSYNEQFF.

A note on this clonotype: The junction differs from germline at one of its ends, possibly a read error. V and J are TRBV7-2 and TRBJ1-1; D is possibly TRBD1 (6 bases). The germline V gene has CDR1 SGHTA and CDR2 FQGNSA. The CDR3 loop spans 14 amino acids. The CDR3 nucleotides are TGTGCCAGCAGCCAACAGGGATCGAACACTGAAGCTTACTTT. Amino acids: CASSQQGSNTEAYF. Full variable domain (rest looked up from reference TRBV7-2 and TRBJ1-1): GAGVSQSPSNKVTEKGKDVELRCDPISGHTALYWYRQSLGQGLEFLIYFQGNSAPDKSGLPSDRFSAERTGGSVSTLTIQRTQQEDSAVYLCASSQQGSNTEAYFGQGTRLTVV.

A few counts support this clonotype. The chain recombines TRBV2 with TRBJ2-1; weak D call: TRBD2 (6 bases). CDR3 length equals 15 residues. The germline V gene encodes CDR1 SNHLY and CDR2 FYNNEI. V was trimmed by 6 bases and J by 5 bases, leaving 17 bases between them. The CDR3: CASSGGAGLHNEQFF. As DNA, the CDR3 is TGTGCCAGCAGCGGTGGGGCGGGACTCCACAATGAGCAGTTCTTC.

V usage is TRBV4-1 and J usage is TRBJ1-2; D perhaps matches TRBD1 (6 bases). The length of the CDR3 is 16 residues. Germline values: CDR1 MGHRA, CDR2 YSYEKL. V gave up 1 base and J gave up 4 bases, with 16 bases separating them. The CDR3 DNA follows: TGCGCCAGCAGCCAAGTGGCGGGGGGCGGAACCTATGGCTACACCTTC. Protein: CASSQVAGGGTYGYTF.

Only a few counts were recorded for this clonotype. The gene calls are TRBV6-5 and TRBJ2-2, with a weak D call TRBD2 (5 bases). The V end was cut by 0 bases, the J end by 0 bases, with 8 bases between. Germline CDR1 MNHEY, CDR2 SVGAGI. CDR3 length equals 16 residues. The CDR3 sequence: CASSYSTRTNTGELFF. The DNA for the CDR3 is TGTGCCAGCAGTTACTCTACTAGGACGAACACCGGGGAGCTGTTTTTT.

This clonotype occurred a few times. CDR3 nucleotides: TGTGCCAGCAGCTCGGAGGGGGGCAACAGTCAGCCCCAGCATTTT. Residues: CASSSEGGNSQPQHF. J is TRBJ1-5 and V is TRBV5-6, with D perhaps TRBD1 (6 bases). The CDR3 is 15 residues long. V lost 3 bases, J lost 6 bases, and 16 bases lay in between. Germline CDR1 and CDR2: SGHDT and YYEEEE.

The chain joins TRBV4-2 to TRBJ2-7; 11 bases map to TRBD2. V lost 4 bases to trimming and J lost 3 bases; unmatched junction nucleotides: 8. Looked up from germline, CDR1 is LGHNA and CDR2 is YNFKEQ. CDR3 length: 16 residues. The CDR3 here is CASSREGTSGYYEQYF. The CDR3 DNA reads TGTGCCAGCAGCCGAGAAGGGACTAGCGGTTACTACGAGCAGTACTTC.

CDR3: CSARIPSGWGTDTQYF. Written as DNA, the CDR3 is TGCAGTGCTAGAATTCCTAGCGGGTGGGGCACAGATACGCAGTATTTT. The chain links TRBV20-1 to TRBJ2-3; 8 nucleotides agree with TRBD2. The CDR3 runs 16 residues. The germline V gene has CDR1 DFQATT and CDR2 SNEGSKA (reference sequence). Trimming at V came to 2 bases and at J to 1 base, leaving 8 bases not matched to a gene.

The chain joins TRBV9 to TRBJ2-1, with D maybe TRBD1 (6 bases). CDR3 length: 16 amino acids. The V gene lost 0 bases and the J gene lost 0 bases, with 10 bases spanning the gap. Germline loops: CDR1 SGDLS, CDR2 YYNGEE. For the CDR3, the DNA is TGTGCCAGCAGCGTAGGACAGGCGAGCTCCTACAATGAGCAGTTCTTC. Protein sequence: CASSVGQASSYNEQFF.

This clonotype was seen a handful of times. The CDR3 DNA reads as TGTGCCAGCAGGATAGCGGGAGGGGGTGACACCGGGGAGCTGTTTTTT. Translation gives CASRIAGGGDTGELFF. V and J are TRBV12-3 or TRBV12-4 and TRBJ2-2; 11 nucleotides align to TRBD2. With 6 bases clipped from V and 3 bases from J, the junction kept 6 bases outside the gene matches. The CDR3 is 16 amino acids.

This clonotype was seen repeatedly, ten times or more. This chain links TRBV7-8 with TRBJ2-1, with D perhaps matching TRBD1 (5 bases). Trimming pared 0 bases from V and 0 bases from J, leaving 12 bases between. The CDR3 runs 17 residues. Per germline, CDR1 SGHVS and CDR2 FQNEAQ. CDR3 amino acids: CASSLASAGPSYNEQFF. The CDR3 bases are TGTGCCAGCAGCTTAGCATCGGCAGGGCCCTCCTACAATGAGCAGTTCTTC.

This clonotype was seen more than once but under ten times. The genes are TRBV20-1 and TRBJ2-3; a possible D gene is TRBD1 (6 bases). From germline, CDR1 is DFQATT and CDR2 SNEGSKA (reference sequence). The CDR3 runs 16 residues. V lost 1 base to trimming and J lost 5 bases, with 19 bases between them. CDR3 region: CSARALRQVKEDTQYF. Written as DNA, the CDR3 is TGCAGTGCTAGAGCCCTTCGACAGGTTAAAGAAGATACGCAGTATTTT.

This clonotype occurred a few times. The chain employs TRBV20-1 and TRBJ2-3, with TRBD2 matching 12 bases. The CDR3 is made up of 15 amino acids. Trimming removed 3 bases from V and 6 bases from J; junction bases left unmatched: 7. Germline V gives CDR1 DFQATT, CDR2 SNEGSKA (reference sequence). CDR3 loop: CSARRLAGGMDTQYF. Here the CDR3 DNA reads TGCAGTGCTAGGCGGCTAGCGGGAGGGATGGATACGCAGTATTTT.